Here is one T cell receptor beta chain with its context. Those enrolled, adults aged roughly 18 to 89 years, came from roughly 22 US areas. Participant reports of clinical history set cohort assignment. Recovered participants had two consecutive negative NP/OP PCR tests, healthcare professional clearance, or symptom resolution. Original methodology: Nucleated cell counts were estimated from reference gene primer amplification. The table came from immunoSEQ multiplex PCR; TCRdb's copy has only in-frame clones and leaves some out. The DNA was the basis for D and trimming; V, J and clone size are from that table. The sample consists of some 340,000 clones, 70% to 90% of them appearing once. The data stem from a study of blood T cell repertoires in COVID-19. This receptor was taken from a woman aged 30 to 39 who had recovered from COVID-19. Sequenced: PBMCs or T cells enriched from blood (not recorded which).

CDR3 sequence reads: CASTPGTGASIYGYTF. The CDR3 nucleotides read TGTGCCAGTACCCCTGGGACAGGGGCTTCCATCTATGGCTACACCTTC. V gene TRBV19 combines with J gene TRBJ1-2; 10 nucleotides match TRBD1. CDR3 length: 16 residues. Germline assignment: CDR1 LNHDA and CDR2 SQIVND (reference sequence). The V gene end was trimmed by 7 bases and the J gene end by 4 bases; junction bases not matched to a gene: 12.